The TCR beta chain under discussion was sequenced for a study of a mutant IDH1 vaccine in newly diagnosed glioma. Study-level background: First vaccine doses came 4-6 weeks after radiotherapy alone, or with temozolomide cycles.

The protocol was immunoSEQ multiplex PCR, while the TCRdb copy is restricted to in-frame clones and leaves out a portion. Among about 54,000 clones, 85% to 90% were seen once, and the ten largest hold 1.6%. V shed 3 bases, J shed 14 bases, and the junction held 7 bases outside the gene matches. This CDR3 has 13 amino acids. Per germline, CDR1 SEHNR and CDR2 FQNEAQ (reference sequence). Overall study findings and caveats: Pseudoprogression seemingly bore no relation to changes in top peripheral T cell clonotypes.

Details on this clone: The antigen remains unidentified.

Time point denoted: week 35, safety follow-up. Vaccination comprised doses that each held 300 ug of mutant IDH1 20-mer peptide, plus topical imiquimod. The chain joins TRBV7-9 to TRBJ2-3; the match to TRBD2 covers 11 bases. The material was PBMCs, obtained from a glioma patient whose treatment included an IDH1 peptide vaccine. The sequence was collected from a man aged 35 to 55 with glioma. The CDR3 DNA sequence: TGTGCCAGCAGCTTCCCCGTAGCGGGAGGGATGTATTTT. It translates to CASSFPVAGGMYF.